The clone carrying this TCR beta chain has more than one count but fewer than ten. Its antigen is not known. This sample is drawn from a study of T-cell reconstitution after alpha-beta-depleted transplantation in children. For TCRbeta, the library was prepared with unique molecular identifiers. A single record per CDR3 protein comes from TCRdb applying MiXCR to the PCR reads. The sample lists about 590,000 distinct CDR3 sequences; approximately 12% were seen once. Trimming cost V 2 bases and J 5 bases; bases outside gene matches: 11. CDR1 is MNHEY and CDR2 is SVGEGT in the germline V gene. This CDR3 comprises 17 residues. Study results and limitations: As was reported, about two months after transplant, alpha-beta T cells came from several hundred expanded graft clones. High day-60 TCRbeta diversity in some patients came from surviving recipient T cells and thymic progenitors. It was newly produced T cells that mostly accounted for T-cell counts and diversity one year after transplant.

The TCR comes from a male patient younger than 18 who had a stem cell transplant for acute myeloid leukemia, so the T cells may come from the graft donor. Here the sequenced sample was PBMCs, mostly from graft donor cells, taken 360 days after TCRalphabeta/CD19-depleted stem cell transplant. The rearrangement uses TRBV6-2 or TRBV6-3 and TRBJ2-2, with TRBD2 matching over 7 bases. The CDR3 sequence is CASSYGGQRGGTGELFF. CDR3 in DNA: TGTGCCAGCAGTTACGGAGGTCAGCGGGGTGGGACCGGGGAGCTGTTTTTT.